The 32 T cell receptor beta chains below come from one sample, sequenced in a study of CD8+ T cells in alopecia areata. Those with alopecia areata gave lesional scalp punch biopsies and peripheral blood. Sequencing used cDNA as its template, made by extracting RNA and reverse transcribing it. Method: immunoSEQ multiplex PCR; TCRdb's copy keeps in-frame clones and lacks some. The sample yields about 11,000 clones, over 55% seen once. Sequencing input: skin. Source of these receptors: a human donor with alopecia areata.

CDR3 nucleotide sequence: TGTGCCAGCAGTTTGGGCGGGAACTACGAGCAGTACTTC. Protein: CASSLGGNYEQYF. The gene calls are TRBV28 and TRBJ2-7; a possible D gene is TRBD2 (6 bases). V was pared by 3 bases and J by 3 bases, with 9 bases between. CDR1 is MDHEN, CDR2 SYDVKM, per germline. This CDR3 is 13 amino acids long. Together with reference TRBV28 and TRBJ2-7, the CDR3 gives the full variable domain: DVKVTQSSRYLVKRTGEKVFLECVQDMDHENMFWYRQDPGLGLRLIYFSYDVKMKEKGDIPEGYSVSREKKERFSLILESASTNQTSMYLCASSLGGNYEQYFGPGTRLTVT.

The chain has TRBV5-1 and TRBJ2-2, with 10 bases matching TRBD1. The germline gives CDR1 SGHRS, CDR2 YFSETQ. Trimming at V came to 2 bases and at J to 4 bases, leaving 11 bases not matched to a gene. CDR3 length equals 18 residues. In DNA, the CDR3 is TGCGCCAGCAGCTTAGCCAATCCGGGACAGGGGACCACCGGGGAGCTGTTTTTT. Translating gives CASSLANPGQGTTGELFF.

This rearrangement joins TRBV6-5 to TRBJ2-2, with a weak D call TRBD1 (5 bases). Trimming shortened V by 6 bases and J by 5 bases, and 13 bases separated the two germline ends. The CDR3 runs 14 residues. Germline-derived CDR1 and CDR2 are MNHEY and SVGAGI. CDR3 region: CASRLLRVTGELFF. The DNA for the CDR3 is TGTGCCAGCAGACTTCTCAGGGTTACCGGGGAGCTGTTTTTT.

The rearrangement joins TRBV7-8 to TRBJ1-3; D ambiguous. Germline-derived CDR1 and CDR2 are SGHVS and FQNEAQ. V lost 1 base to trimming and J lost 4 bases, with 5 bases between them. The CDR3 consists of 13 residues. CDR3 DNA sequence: TGTGCCAGCAGCTTAGGTGGAGGAAACACCATATATTTT. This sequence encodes CASSLGGGNTIYF.

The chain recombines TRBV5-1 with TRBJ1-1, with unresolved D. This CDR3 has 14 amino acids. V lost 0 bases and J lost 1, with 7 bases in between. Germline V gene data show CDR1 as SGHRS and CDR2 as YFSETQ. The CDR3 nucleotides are TGCGCCAGCAGCTTGGGACCGACGAACACTGAAGCTTTCTTT. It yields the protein CASSLGPTNTEAFF.

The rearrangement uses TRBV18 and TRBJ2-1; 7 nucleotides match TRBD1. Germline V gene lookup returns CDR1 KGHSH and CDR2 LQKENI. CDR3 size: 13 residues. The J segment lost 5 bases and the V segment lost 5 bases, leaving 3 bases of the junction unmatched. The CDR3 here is CASSSGQDNEQFF. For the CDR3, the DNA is TGTGCCAGCTCATCTGGACAGGACAATGAGCAGTTCTTC.

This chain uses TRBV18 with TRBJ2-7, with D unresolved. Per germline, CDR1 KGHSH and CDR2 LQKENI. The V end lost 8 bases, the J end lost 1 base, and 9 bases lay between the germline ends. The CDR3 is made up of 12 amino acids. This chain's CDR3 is CASRTMSYEQYF. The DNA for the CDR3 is TGTGCCAGCCGGACGATGTCCTACGAGCAGTACTTC.

DNA of the CDR3: TGCGCCAGCAGCCTGGCCCGGGACGGAAGCACAGATACGCAGTATTTT. Its protein product is CASSLARDGSTDTQYF. The chain joins TRBV5-1 to TRBJ2-3; D possibly uses TRBD1 or TRBD2 (5 bases each). CDR1 and CDR2 from the germline V gene are SGHRS and YFSETQ. The CDR3 length is 16 residues. Trimming stripped 4 bases from V and 0 bases from J, with 15 bases between.

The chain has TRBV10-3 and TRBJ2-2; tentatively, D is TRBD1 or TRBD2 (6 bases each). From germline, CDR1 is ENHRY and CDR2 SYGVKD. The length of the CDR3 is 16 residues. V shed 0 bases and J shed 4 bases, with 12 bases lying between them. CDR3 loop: CAISESGGWSTGELFF. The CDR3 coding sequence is TGTGCCATCAGTGAGTCCGGGGGCTGGAGCACCGGGGAGCTGTTTTTT.

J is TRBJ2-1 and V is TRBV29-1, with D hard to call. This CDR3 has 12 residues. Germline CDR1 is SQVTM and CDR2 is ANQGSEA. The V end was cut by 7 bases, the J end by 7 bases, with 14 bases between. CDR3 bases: TGCAGCGCCGTACACAATAGAAATGAGCAGTTCTTC. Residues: CSAVHNRNEQFF.

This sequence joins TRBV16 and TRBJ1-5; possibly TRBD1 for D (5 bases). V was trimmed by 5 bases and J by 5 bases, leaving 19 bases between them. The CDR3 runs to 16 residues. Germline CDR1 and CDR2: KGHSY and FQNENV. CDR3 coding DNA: TGTGCCAGCAGCAACAATCTAGGGGCATACCATCAGCCCCAGCATTTT. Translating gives CASSNNLGAYHQPQHF.

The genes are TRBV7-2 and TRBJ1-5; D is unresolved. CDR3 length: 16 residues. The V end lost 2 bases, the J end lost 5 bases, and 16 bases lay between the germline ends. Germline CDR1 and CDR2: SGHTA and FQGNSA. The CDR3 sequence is CASSLTGRGEHQPQHF. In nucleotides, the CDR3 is TGTGCCAGCAGCTTAACTGGACGGGGTGAACATCAGCCCCAGCATTTT.

The CDR3 DNA reads TGTGCCAGCAGGGGCAACTCTAACTATGGCTACACCTTC. As protein: CASRGNSNYGYTF. The chain has TRBV28 and TRBJ1-2; D not resolved. Per germline, CDR1 MDHEN and CDR2 SYDVKM. The CDR3 is 13 residues long. With 6 bases removed from V and 0 bases from J, the gap between germline ends came to 8 bases.

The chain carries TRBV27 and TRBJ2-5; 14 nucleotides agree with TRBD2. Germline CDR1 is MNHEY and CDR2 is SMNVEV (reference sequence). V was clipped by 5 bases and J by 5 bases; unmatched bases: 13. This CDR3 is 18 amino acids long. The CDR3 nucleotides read TGTGCCAGCAGTCCAAGCGGGACTAGCGGGGGCCTCCGGGAGACCCAGTACTTC. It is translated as CASSPSGTSGGLRETQYF.

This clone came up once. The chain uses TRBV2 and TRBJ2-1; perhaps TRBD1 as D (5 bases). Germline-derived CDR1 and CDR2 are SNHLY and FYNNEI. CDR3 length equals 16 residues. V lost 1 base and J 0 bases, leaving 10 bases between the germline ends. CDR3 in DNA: TGTGCCAGCAGTGAAGAGGGGATTCTCTCCTACAATGAGCAGTTCTTC. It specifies CASSEEGILSYNEQFF.

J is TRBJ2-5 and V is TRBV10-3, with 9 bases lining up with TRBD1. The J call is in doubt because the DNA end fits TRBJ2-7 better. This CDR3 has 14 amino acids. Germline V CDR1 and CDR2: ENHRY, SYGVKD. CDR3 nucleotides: TGTGCCACCGACCTGACAGGGGGCTCCTACGAGCAGTACTTC. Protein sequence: CATDLTGGSYEQYF.

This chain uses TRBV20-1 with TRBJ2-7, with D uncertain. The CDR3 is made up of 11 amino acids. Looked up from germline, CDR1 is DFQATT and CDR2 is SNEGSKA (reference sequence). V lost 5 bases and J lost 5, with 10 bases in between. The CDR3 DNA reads TGCAGTGCTTCTGCACCGCACGAGCAGTACTTC. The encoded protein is CSASAPHEQYF.

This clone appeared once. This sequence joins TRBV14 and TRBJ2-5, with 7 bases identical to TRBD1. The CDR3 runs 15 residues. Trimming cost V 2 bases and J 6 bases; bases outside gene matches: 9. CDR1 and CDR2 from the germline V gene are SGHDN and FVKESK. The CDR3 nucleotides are TGTGCCAGCAGCCAACGGGTGACAGGGAAAAAGACCCAGTACTTC. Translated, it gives CASSQRVTGKKTQYF.

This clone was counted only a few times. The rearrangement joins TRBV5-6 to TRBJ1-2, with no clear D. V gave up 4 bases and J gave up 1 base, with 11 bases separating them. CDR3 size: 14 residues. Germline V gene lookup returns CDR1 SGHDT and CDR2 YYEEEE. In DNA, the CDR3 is TGTGCCAGCAGCCGGCGCTTGAATAACTATGGCTACACCTTC. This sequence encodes CASSRRLNNYGYTF.

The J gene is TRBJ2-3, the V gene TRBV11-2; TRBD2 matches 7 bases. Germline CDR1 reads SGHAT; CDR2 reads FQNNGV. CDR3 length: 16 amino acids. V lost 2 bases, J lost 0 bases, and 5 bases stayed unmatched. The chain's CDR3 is CASSLSSGASTDTQYF. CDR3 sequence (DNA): TGTGCCAGCAGCTTATCGAGCGGGGCTAGCACAGATACGCAGTATTTT.

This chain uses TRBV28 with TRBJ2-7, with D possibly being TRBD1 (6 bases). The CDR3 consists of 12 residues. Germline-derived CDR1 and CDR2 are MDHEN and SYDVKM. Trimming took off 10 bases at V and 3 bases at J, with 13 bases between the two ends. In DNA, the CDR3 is TGTGCCACGAAGGGGGACGACTACGAGCAGTACTTC. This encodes CATKGDDYEQYF.

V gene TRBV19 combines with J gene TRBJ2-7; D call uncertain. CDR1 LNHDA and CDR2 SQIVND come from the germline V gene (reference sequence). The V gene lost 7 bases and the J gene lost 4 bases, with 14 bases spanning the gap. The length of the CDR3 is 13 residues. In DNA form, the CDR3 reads TGTGCCAGTACGGTTCTTATACAATACGAGCAGTACTTC. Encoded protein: CASTVLIQYEQYF.

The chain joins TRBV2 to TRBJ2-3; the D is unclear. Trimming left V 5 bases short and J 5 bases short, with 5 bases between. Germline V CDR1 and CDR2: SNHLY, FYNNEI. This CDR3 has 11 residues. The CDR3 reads CASSYQDTQYF. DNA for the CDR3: TGTGCCAGCAGTTACCAAGATACGCAGTATTTT.

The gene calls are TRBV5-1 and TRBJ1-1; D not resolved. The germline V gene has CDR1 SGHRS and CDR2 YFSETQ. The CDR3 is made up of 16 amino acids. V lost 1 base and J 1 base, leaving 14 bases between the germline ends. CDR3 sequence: CASSLSNVGTNTEAFF. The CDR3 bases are TGCGCCAGCAGCTTGTCTAATGTGGGCACGAACACTGAAGCTTTCTTT.

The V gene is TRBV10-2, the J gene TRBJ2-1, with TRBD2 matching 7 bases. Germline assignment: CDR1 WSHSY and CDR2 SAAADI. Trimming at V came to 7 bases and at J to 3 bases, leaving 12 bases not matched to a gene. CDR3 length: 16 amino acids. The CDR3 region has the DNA TGCGCCAGCACTCCCACCGTAGCGGGCTTCTACAATGAGCAGTTCTTC. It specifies CASTPTVAGFYNEQFF.

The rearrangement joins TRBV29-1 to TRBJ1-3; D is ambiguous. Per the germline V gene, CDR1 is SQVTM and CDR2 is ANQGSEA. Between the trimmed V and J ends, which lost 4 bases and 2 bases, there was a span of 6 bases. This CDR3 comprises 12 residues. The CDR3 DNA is TGCAGCGTTGTGACCGCTGGAAACACCATATATTTT. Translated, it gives CSVVTAGNTIYF.

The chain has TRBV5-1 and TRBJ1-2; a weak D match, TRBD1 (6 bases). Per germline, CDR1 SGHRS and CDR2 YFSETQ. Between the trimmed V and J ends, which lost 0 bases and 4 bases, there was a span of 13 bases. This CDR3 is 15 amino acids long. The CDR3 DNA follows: TGCGCCAGCAGCTTGGACGGGGGCAACCGCTATGGCTACACCTTC. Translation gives CASSLDGGNRYGYTF. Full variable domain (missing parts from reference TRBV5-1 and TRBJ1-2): KAGVTQTPRYLIKTRGQQVTLSCSPISGHRSVSWYQQTPGQGLQFLFEYFSETQRNKGNFPGRFSGRQFSNSRSEMNVSTLELGDSALYLCASSLDGGNRYGYTFGSGTRLTVV.

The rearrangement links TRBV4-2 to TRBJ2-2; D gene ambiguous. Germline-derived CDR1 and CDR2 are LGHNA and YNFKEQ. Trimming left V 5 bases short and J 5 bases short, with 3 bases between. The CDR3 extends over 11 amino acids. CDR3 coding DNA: TGTGCCAGCAGCTTTACCGGGGAGCTGTTTTTT. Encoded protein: CASSFTGELFF.

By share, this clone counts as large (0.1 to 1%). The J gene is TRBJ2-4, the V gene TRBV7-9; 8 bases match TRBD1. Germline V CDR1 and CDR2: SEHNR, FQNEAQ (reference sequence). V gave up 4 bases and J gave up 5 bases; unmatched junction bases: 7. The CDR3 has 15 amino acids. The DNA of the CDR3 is TGTGCCAGCAGCTCCTCCGACAGGGGAGAAAACATTCAGTACTTC. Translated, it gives CASSSSDRGENIQYF.

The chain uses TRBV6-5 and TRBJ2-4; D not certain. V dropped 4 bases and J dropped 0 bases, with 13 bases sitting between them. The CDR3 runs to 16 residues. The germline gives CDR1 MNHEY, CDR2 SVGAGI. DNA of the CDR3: TGTGCCAGCAGTTTTCGGACCCAACTAGCCAAAAACATTCAGTACTTC. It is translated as CASSFRTQLAKNIQYF.

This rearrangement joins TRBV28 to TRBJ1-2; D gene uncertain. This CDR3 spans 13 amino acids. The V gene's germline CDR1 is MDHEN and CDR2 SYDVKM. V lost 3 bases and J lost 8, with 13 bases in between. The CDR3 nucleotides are TGTGCCAGCAGTTTGGAGAGGGTGTGGGGCTACACCTTC. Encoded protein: CASSLERVWGYTF.

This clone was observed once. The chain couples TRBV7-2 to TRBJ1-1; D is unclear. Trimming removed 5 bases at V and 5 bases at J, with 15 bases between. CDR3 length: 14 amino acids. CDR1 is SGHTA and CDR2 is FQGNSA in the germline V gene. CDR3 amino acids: CASSLEGMITEAFF. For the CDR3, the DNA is TGTGCCAGCAGCCTCGAGGGAATGATTACTGAAGCTTTCTTT.